The 28 T cell receptor beta chains in this list originate from one sample, sequenced in a study of OX40 agonist ivuxolimab in advanced cancers. Here immunoSEQ multiplex PCR was the method, and the copy in TCRdb shows in-frame clones only, minus some. The repertoire holds about 69,000 clones, with about 90% as singletons. The sequencing used CD4+ or CD8+ T cells sorted from blood, collected in a trial of the OX40 agonist ivuxolimab. Receptors originate from an adult with an advanced solid tumor such as melanoma, head and neck, liver or kidney cancer.

V and J are TRBV28 and TRBJ2-1; D unresolved. The CDR3 runs to 13 residues. Per germline, CDR1 MDHEN and CDR2 SYDVKM. V was pared by 1 base and J by 15 bases, with 16 bases between. The CDR3 DNA is TGTGCCAGCAGTTTATTGGGTCCCCCGGAATGGTTCTTC. Protein sequence: CASSLLGPPEWFF.

The DNA of the CDR3 is TGTGCCTGGAGTGTTCCCAACACCGGGGAGCTGTTTTTT. Translation: CAWSVPNTGELFF. The chain recombines TRBV30 with TRBJ2-2; D is unresolved. The CDR3 has 13 residues. V was pared by 0 bases and J by 2 bases, with 4 bases between. Germline V gene sequence: CDR1 GTSNPN, CDR2 SVGIG (reference sequence).

DNA for the CDR3: TGTGCCAGCAGCCGGACTAGCGCCAACAATGAGCAGTTCTTC. It codes for CASSRTSANNEQFF. The rearrangement uses TRBV11-2 and TRBJ2-1, with TRBD2 matching 9 bases. Germline V gene lookup returns CDR1 SGHAT and CDR2 FQNNGV. This CDR3 is 14 amino acids long. The V and J ends lost 5 bases and 5 bases, in that order; junction bases with no gene match: 4.

The V and J genes are TRBV5-1 and TRBJ2-1, with a possible D match to TRBD2 (6 bases). V was cut by 4 bases and J by 9 bases, with 17 bases left in between. Germline-derived CDR1 and CDR2 are SGHRS and YFSETQ. This CDR3 spans 14 amino acids. CDR3 sequence reads: CASSQGLIYSEQFF. CDR3 in DNA: TGCGCCAGCAGCCAGGGACTGATATATAGTGAGCAGTTCTTC.

The J gene is TRBJ2-2, the V gene TRBV5-1; 11 nucleotides agree with TRBD1. J lost 8 bases, V lost 4 bases, and 7 bases had no gene match. This CDR3 comprises 15 residues. Germline V lookup: CDR1 SGHRS, CDR2 YFSETQ. CDR3 sequence (DNA): TGCGCCAGCAGCCCCCGGACAGGGGGCCAAGGGGAGCTGTTTTTT. Its translation is CASSPRTGGQGELFF.

This chain joins TRBV5-1 and TRBJ2-3; tentatively, D is TRBD1 (5 bases). The CDR3 totals 14 residues. V was pared by 4 bases and J by 4 bases, with 13 bases between. Germline assignment: CDR1 SGHRS and CDR2 YFSETQ. The CDR3 reads CASSGARGADTQYF. Here the CDR3 DNA reads TGCGCCAGCAGCGGGGCTAGGGGTGCAGATACGCAGTATTTT.

The chain recombines TRBV28 with TRBJ1-5; D is uncertain. The ends were cut back, 1 base at V and 1 base at J, with 17 bases in the middle. Germline CDR1 is MDHEN and CDR2 is SYDVKM. The CDR3 length is 18 residues. For the CDR3, the DNA is TGTGCCAGCAGTTTATCCCCTAAGGGCCGAGGGAGCAATCAGCCCCAGCATTTT. It codes for CASSLSPKGRGSNQPQHF. The variable domain in full, with the rest retrieved from reference TRBV28 and TRBJ1-5, is DVKVTQSSRYLVKRTGEKVFLECVQDMDHENMFWYRQDPGLGLRLIYFSYDVKMKEKGDIPEGYSVSREKKERFSLILESASTNQTSMYLCASSLSPKGRGSNQPQHFGDGTRLSIL.

The chain couples TRBV6-5 to TRBJ2-7; D possibly uses TRBD1 or TRBD2 (5 bases each). The CDR3 covers 11 residues. Trimming removed 6 bases at V and 4 bases at J, with 7 bases between. Looked up from germline, CDR1 is MNHEY and CDR2 is SVGAGI. The CDR3 nucleotides read TGTGCCAGCAGGGGACGGTACGAGCAGTACTTC. Translated, it gives CASRGRYEQYF.

The V call is TRBV7-2, the J call TRBJ2-7, with D perhaps TRBD1 (5 bases). Between the trimmed V and J ends, which lost 5 bases and 3 bases, there was a span of 17 bases. Germline CDR1 and CDR2: SGHTA and FQGNSA. This CDR3 is 15 amino acids long. The DNA for the CDR3 is TGTGCCAGCAGCCCGCTGGGCAGGACACACTACGAGCAGTACTTC. This translates into CASSPLGRTHYEQYF.

V gene TRBV5-6 combines with J gene TRBJ2-3; D is perhaps TRBD1 (5 bases). From germline, CDR1 is SGHDT and CDR2 YYEEEE. With 4 bases removed from V and 5 bases from J, the gap between germline ends came to 17 bases. CDR3 length: 15 amino acids. The chain's CDR3 is CASSHRGSYEDTQYF. The DNA for the CDR3 is TGTGCCAGCAGCCATAGGGGCAGTTATGAAGATACGCAGTATTTT.

The chain links TRBV5-1 to TRBJ2-5, with a tentative D call TRBD1 (6 bases). Germline lookup yields CDR1 SGHRS and CDR2 YFSETQ. CDR3 size: 16 residues. V lost 0 bases, J lost 1 base, and 13 bases lay in between. In DNA form, the CDR3 reads TGCGCCAGCAGCTTGGTGGGTCAACAGGGCCAAGAGACCCAGTACTTC. Its protein is CASSLVGQQGQETQYF.

The chain uses TRBV18 and TRBJ2-1, with 10 nucleotides matching TRBD1. There are 15 residues in the CDR3. Germline trimming cut 2 bases from V and 6 bases from J; bases unmatched to any gene: 4. Germline values: CDR1 KGHSH, CDR2 LQKENI. CDR3 in DNA: TGTGCCAGCTCACCAGTGGGACAGGGGACCAATGAGCAGTTCTTC. Its translation: CASSPVGQGTNEQFF.

The chain links TRBV14 to TRBJ2-7; 8 nucleotides align to TRBD1. The V gene's germline CDR1 is SGHDN and CDR2 FVKESK. J lost 0 bases, V lost 4 bases, and 5 bases had no gene match. The CDR3 is 15 amino acids. The CDR3 nucleotides read TGTGCCAGCAGCCGCACAGGGGGTAACTCCTACGAGCAGTACTTC. Translating gives CASSRTGGNSYEQYF.

The rearrangement joins TRBV5-1 to TRBJ2-7, with 7 bases that match TRBD1. V gave up 4 bases and J gave up 4 bases; unmatched junction bases: 8. CDR1 and CDR2 from the germline V gene are SGHRS and YFSETQ. CDR3 length equals 14 residues. The CDR3 DNA reads TGCGCCAGCAGCGCCAGACAGGGTCCGTACGAGCAGTACTTC. Translated: CASSARQGPYEQYF.

This rearrangement joins TRBV11-1 to TRBJ1-1; D not resolved. Per the germline V gene, CDR1 is SGHAT and CDR2 is FQDESV (reference sequence). The CDR3 runs to 15 residues. Trimming cost V 4 bases and J 8 bases, with 20 bases left between them. The CDR3 protein is CASSSPALQIREAFF. CDR3 in DNA: TGTGCCAGCAGCTCCCCGGCTCTTCAAATCCGGGAAGCTTTCTTT.

CDR3 sequence reads: CASTETGRNYGYTF. The CDR3 DNA reads TGTGCCAGCACCGAAACAGGGCGCAACTATGGCTACACCTTC. The V call is TRBV5-6, the J call TRBJ1-2, with a weak D call TRBD1 (6 bases). The V end was cut by 6 bases, the J end by 2 bases, with 14 bases between. Germline V gene sequence: CDR1 SGHDT, CDR2 YYEEEE. The CDR3 has 14 residues. Using reference TRBV5-6 and TRBJ1-2 for the parts outside the CDR3, the full variable domain is DAGVTQSPTHLIKTRGQQVTLRCSPKSGHDTVSWYQQALGQGPQFIFQYYEEEERQRGNFPDRFSGHQFPNYSSELNVNALLLGDSALYLCASTETGRNYGYTFGSGTRLTVV.

The chain has TRBV6-4 and TRBJ1-1; the D is unclear. The CDR3 runs to 14 residues. The V gene's germline CDR1 is MRHNA and CDR2 SNTAGT. V was pared by 6 bases and J by 1 base, with 12 bases between. CDR3 DNA sequence: TGTGCCAGCAGCGCGGCGGCCGGGAACACTGAAGCTTTCTTT. It specifies CASSAAAGNTEAFF.

The J gene is TRBJ1-1, the V gene TRBV6-5; D call uncertain. The CDR3 runs to 13 residues. The V end lost 8 bases, the J end lost 6 bases, and 16 bases lay between the germline ends. Germline values: CDR1 MNHEY, CDR2 SVGAGI. The CDR3 region has the DNA TGTGCCAGCCTAAGAAAGGCAGGCGCTGAAGCTTTCTTT. Protein: CASLRKAGAEAFF.

The rearrangement links TRBV28 to TRBJ2-7; D possibly uses TRBD1 or TRBD2 (5 bases each). With 6 bases removed from V and 6 bases from J, the gap between germline ends came to 21 bases. This CDR3 is built from 15 residues. Germline assignment: CDR1 MDHEN and CDR2 SYDVKM. The CDR3 DNA sequence: TGTGCCAGCAGAGTCGTTGGGGCGGGTCAGGTCGAGCAGTACTTC. Residues: CASRVVGAGQVEQYF.

Only one count was recorded for this clone. This chain uses TRBV5-1 with TRBJ1-4; 7 bases align to TRBD1. Germline assignment: CDR1 SGHRS and CDR2 YFSETQ. Trimming removed 1 base from V and 3 bases from J; junction bases left unmatched: 6. The CDR3 extends over 16 amino acids. CDR3 sequence (DNA): TGCGCCAGCAGCTTGAACGCCGGGACAGCTAATGAAAAACTGTTTTTT. Translated: CASSLNAGTANEKLFF.

The chain carries TRBV5-1 and TRBJ1-1; D uncertain. CDR3 length: 13 amino acids. The germline CDR1 and CDR2 sequences are SGHRS and YFSETQ. Trimming stripped 0 bases from V and 4 bases from J, with 7 bases between. The DNA for the CDR3 is TGCGCCAGCAGCTTGGGTCGAGGCACTGAAGCTTTCTTT. This encodes CASSLGRGTEAFF. The full variable domain, in which reference TRBV5-1 and TRBJ1-1 provide the parts outside the CDR3, is KAGVTQTPRYLIKTRGQQVTLSCSPISGHRSVSWYQQTPGQGLQFLFEYFSETQRNKGNFPGRFSGRQFSNSRSEMNVSTLELGDSALYLCASSLGRGTEAFFGQGTRLTVV.

The V call is TRBV2, the J call TRBJ2-7; D may be TRBD1 (5 bases). CDR3 size: 13 residues. V lost 3 bases to trimming and J lost 5 bases, with 11 bases between them. CDR1 is SNHLY and CDR2 is FYNNEI in the germline V gene. The CDR3, as DNA: TGTGCCAGCAGTGACGACGGACACGACGAGCAGTACTTC. Translating gives CASSDDGHDEQYF.

V and J are TRBV11-3 and TRBJ2-3; 7 bases fit TRBD1. Germline CDR1 reads SGHNT; CDR2 reads YENEEA. This CDR3 has 12 amino acids. The J segment lost 4 bases and the V segment lost 5 bases, leaving 0 bases of the junction unmatched. The CDR3 DNA reads as TGTGCCAGCAGCCAGGGGGCAGATACGCAGTATTTT. Residues: CASSQGADTQYF.

The chain links TRBV5-1 to TRBJ2-5, with TRBD2 matching 13 bases. Germline V CDR1 and CDR2: SGHRS, YFSETQ. V shed 4 bases, J shed 2 bases, and the junction held 5 bases outside the gene matches. CDR3 length equals 16 residues. Written as DNA, the CDR3 is TGCGCCAGCAGCGCGGGACTAGCGGGAACACAAGAGACCCAGTACTTC. This encodes CASSAGLAGTQETQYF.

A single count supports this clone. Sequence at one end of the junction differs from germline and may be a read error. The genes are TRBV19 and TRBJ2-1; tentatively, D is TRBD1 (6 bases). The CDR3 spans 14 residues. The germline V gene encodes CDR1 LNHDA and CDR2 SQIVND (reference sequence). CDR3 residues: CASSDRFHYDEQFF. CDR3 coding DNA: TGTGCCAGTAGTGACAGGTTTCACTACGATGAGCAGTTCTTC.

This clone was seen only once. A much larger clone differs from this one at a single base, so this may be a read error. The rearrangement links TRBV28 to TRBJ2-1; no definite D call. CDR1 is MDHEN, CDR2 SYDVKM, per germline. This CDR3 comprises 12 residues. The V gene lost 2 bases and the J gene lost 10 bases, with 9 bases spanning the gap. CDR3: CASSLPPAEQFF. Written as DNA, the CDR3 is TGTGCCAGCAGTTTACCGCCCGCCGAGCAGTTCTTC. Together with reference TRBV28 and TRBJ2-1, the CDR3 gives the full variable domain: DVKVTQSSRYLVKRTGEKVFLECVQDMDHENMFWYRQDPGLGLRLIYFSYDVKMKEKGDIPEGYSVSREKKERFSLILESASTNQTSMYLCASSLPPAEQFFGPGTRLTVL.

The rearrangement links TRBV7-9 to TRBJ1-5; the D is unclear. Trimming shortened V by 1 base and J by 9 bases, and 7 bases separated the two germline ends. CDR3 size: 12 residues. The V gene's germline CDR1 is SEHNR and CDR2 FQNEAQ (reference sequence). The CDR3 is CASSLGMGPQHF. The CDR3 nucleotides are TGTGCCAGCAGCTTAGGGATGGGGCCCCAGCATTTT.

This chain connects TRBV9 to TRBJ2-7; 9 bases map to TRBD2. CDR1 SGDLS and CDR2 YYNGEE come from the germline V gene. The CDR3 runs 15 residues. V trimming: 0 bases; J trimming: 4 bases; junction bases outside the gene matches: 5. CDR3 residues: CASSVATSGQYEQYF. The CDR3 DNA reads TGTGCCAGCAGCGTAGCTACTAGCGGGCAATACGAGCAGTACTTC. The entire variable domain, with the rest obtained from reference TRBV9 and TRBJ2-7, is as follows: DSGVTQTPKHLITATGQRVTLRCSPRSGDLSVYWYQQSLDQGLQFLIQYYNGEERAKGNILERFSAQQFPDLHSELNLSSLELGDSALYFCASSVATSGQYEQYFGPGTRLTVT.